A selection of T cell receptor beta chains follows, all from one sample in a study of blood T cells in healthy people across ages. TCRdb re-derived calls from the 5' RACE reads in MiXCR, one entry per CDR3 protein. The sample contains roughly 2 million distinct CDR3 sequences, 49% of which appear only once. The specimen was blood. These receptors all stem from a woman in her thirties or forties in good health. Both conserved end residues are part of each CDR3. A D gene is named only where the DNA matches it firmly. Clone size is given for some rows only: seen once, a few or many times, or a class if the clone is expanded.

j_gene,v_gene,d_gene,abundance,CDR3nt,CDR3aa
TRBJ1-1,TRBV6-6,TRBD1,few,TGTGCCAGCAGCCACTCCGGGACAGGACTCGGAAACACTGAAGCTTTCTTT,CASSHSGTGLGNTEAFF
TRBJ2-3,TRBV19,TRBD2,-,TGTGCCAGTAGTGTACAACGTTGGCGGGGGGACAGCACAGATACGCAGTATTTT,CASSVQRWRGDSTDTQYF
TRBJ1-2,TRBV4-1,-,-,TGCGCCAGCAGCCCGGACAGAGTTTTTCCTTTAGGCTACACCTTC,CASSPDRVFPLGYTF
TRBJ2-1,TRBV29-1,TRBD1,-,TGCAGCGTTGAAGTCGGGACAGGGGTTTACTACAATGAGCAGTTCTTC,CSVEVGTGVYYNEQFF
TRBJ1-1,TRBV12-3/TRBV12-4,-,-,TGTGCCAGCAGTTTTGTCAGGGGAACTGAAGCTTTCTTT,CASSFVRGTEAFF
TRBJ2-1,TRBV29-1,TRBD1,-,TGCAGCGTTGCCCCACTGACAGGGGGCCGTTACAATGAGCAGTTCTTC,CSVAPLTGGRYNEQFF
TRBJ1-4,TRBV5-5,-,few,TGTGCCAGTAGCTCAAACGCGGCTAATGAAAAACTGTTTTTT,CASSSNAANEKLFF
TRBJ1-5,TRBV27,TRBD1,-,TGTGCCAGCAGTCGTTCAGACAGGGGCTTTAATCAGCCCCAGCATTTT,CASSRSDRGFNQPQHF
TRBJ2-5,TRBV5-1,-,-,TGCGCCAGCAGCGGAGGGGTCGGCAGGGGGTTAGAGACCCAGTACTTC,CASSGGVGRGLETQYF
TRBJ2-7,TRBV9,TRBD2,-,TGTGCCAGCAGCCCGGGGGGTCCGAGCTCCTACGAGCAGTACTTC,CASSPGGPSSYEQYF
TRBJ2-1,TRBV20-1,TRBD2,few,TGCAGTGCTTATGTGTCTAGCGGGTTGTCCTACAATGAGCAGTTCTTC,CSAYVSSGLSYNEQFF
TRBJ2-7,TRBV6-1,-,few,TGTGCTACCAACACAGGAAGATACTACGAGCAGTACTTC,CATNTGRYYEQYF
TRBJ2-2,TRBV6-5,-,-,TGTGCCAGCAGACTTGGACAGTTTGGGAACACCGGGGAGCTGTTTTTT,CASRLGQFGNTGELFF
TRBJ2-7,TRBV4-3,-,-,TGCGCCAGCAGCTCCCCCGGTGGGGACTTCAACGAGCAGTACTTC,CASSSPGGDFNEQYF
TRBJ2-1,TRBV3-1,-,-,TGTGCCAGCAGCCAAGGACGTGCTGAGCAGTTCTTC,CASSQGRAEQFF
TRBJ1-5,TRBV7-9,-,few,TGTGCCAGCAGCTCCTCATCCGGGGGGTGGACACCCCAGCATTTT,CASSSSSGGWTPQHF
TRBJ1-2,TRBV6-5,-,-,TGTGCCATCCGAACGGGGGGTTCCTATGGCTACACCTTC,CAIRTGGSYGYTF
TRBJ1-2,TRBV5-1,TRBD1,-,TGCGCCAGCAGCCGGGGGCGGGACAGTGACTATGGCTACATCTTC,CASSRGRDSDYGYIF
TRBJ2-7,TRBV20-1,-,few,TGCAGTGCTGATGACGGGACCTACGAGCAGTACTTC,CSADDGTYEQYF
TRBJ2-1,TRBV7-2,TRBD2,-,TGTGCCAGCTACGACCGGACTAGCGGGGGTAATGAGCAGTTCTTC,CASYDRTSGGNEQFF
TRBJ2-7,TRBV6-6,TRBD1,-,TGTGCCAGCAGTATCACAGGGGATAGTTTCCACGAGCAGTACTTC,CASSITGDSFHEQYF